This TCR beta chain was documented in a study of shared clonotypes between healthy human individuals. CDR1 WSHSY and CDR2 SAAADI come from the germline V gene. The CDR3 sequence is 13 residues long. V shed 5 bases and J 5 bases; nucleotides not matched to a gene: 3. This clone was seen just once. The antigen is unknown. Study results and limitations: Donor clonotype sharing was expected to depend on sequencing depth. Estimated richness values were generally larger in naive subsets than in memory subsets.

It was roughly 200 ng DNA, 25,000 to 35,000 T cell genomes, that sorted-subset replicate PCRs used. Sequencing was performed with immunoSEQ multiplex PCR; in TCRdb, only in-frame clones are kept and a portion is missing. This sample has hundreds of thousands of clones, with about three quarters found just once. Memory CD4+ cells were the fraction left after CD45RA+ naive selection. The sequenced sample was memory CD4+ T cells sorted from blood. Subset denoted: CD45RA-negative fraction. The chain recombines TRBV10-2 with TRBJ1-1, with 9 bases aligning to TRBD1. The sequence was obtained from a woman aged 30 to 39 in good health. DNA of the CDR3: TGCGCCAGCAGTTTGACAGGGGGGACTGAAGCTTTCTTT. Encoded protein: CASSLTGGTEAFF.